This passage covers 27 T cell receptor beta chains from one sample sequenced in a study of CD8 T cells in Susac syndrome. With random hexamers, roughly 0.45 to 1 ug RNA was reverse transcribed. One entry per CDR3 protein, called by TCRdb with MiXCR from the immunoSEQ multiplex PCR reads. Here the sample spans roughly 150,000 distinct CDR3 sequences, 95% being singletons. Material: CD4+ T cells from PBMCs. These TCRs come from a human donor with Susac syndrome.

The chain recombines TRBV7-9 with TRBJ2-7; no firm D call. V was trimmed by 5 bases and J by 3 bases, leaving 8 bases between them. This CDR3 region has 12 residues. Germline lookup yields CDR1 SEHNR and CDR2 FQNEAQ (reference sequence). For the CDR3, the DNA is TGTGCCAGCAGCGTGGACCACTACGAGCAGTACTTC. Its translation: CASSVDHYEQYF.

The chain recombines TRBV4-1 with TRBJ2-7, with a tentative D call TRBD2 (6 bases). The germline CDR1 and CDR2 sequences are MGHRA and YSYEKL. The CDR3 is made up of 14 amino acids. The V end was cut by 3 bases, the J end by 3 bases, with 12 bases between. The CDR3 loop reads CASSHPEGNYEQYF. Written as DNA, the CDR3 is TGCGCCAGCAGCCACCCGGAGGGGAACTACGAGCAGTACTTC.

The chain is built from TRBV28 and TRBJ2-1, with 8 bases identical to TRBD2. The V gene's germline CDR1 is MDHEN and CDR2 SYDVKM. This CDR3 is 11 amino acids long. V lost 11 bases, J lost 14 bases, and 11 bases stayed unmatched. CDR3 DNA: TGTGCCGCAACTAGGGGGACTAGTAAGTTCTTC. It yields the protein CAATRGTSKFF.

The gene calls are TRBV20-1 and TRBJ1-5; D might be TRBD1 (6 bases). Trimming pared 3 bases from V and 1 base from J, leaving 13 bases between. The germline gives CDR1 DFQATT, CDR2 SNEGSKA (reference sequence). This CDR3 spans 15 amino acids. DNA for the CDR3: TGCAGTGCTAGGAGGGGACAATACAGCAATCAGCCCCAGCATTTT. Residues: CSARRGQYSNQPQHF.

The CDR3 DNA follows: TGCAGTGCTAGAGCTCTTGGGGCCTACAATGAGCAGTTCTTC. Protein sequence: CSARALGAYNEQFF. The gene calls are TRBV20-1 and TRBJ2-1; D gene ambiguous. Germline-derived CDR1 and CDR2 are DFQATT and SNEGSKA (reference sequence). V was cut by 1 base and J by 2 bases, with 9 bases left in between. The CDR3 has 14 amino acids.

The rearrangement joins TRBV7-9 to TRBJ2-1; 11 positions match TRBD2. From germline, CDR1 is SEHNR and CDR2 FQNEAQ (reference sequence). CDR3 length: 14 residues. Losses at the gene ends were 6 bases for V and 6 bases for J; bases not matched to a gene: 4. The CDR3 nucleotides are TGTGCCAGCAGGGAGGGACTAGCGGCCAATGAGCAGTTCTTC. Translation: CASREGLAANEQFF.

This clonotype was seen just once. The DNA for the CDR3 is TGTGCCATCAGTGAATCGGGGACCTACGAGCAGTACTTC. Translated, it gives CAISESGTYEQYF. The V gene is TRBV10-3, the J gene TRBJ2-7; a weak D match, TRBD2 (5 bases). Germline CDR1 ENHRY, CDR2 SYGVKD. V lost 3 bases and J 2 bases, leaving 8 bases between the germline ends. The CDR3 contains 13 residues.

This chain connects TRBV20-1 to TRBJ2-7; D might be TRBD2 (6 bases). The germline V gene has CDR1 DFQATT and CDR2 SNEGSKA (reference sequence). The CDR3 loop spans 17 amino acids. Trimming shortened V by 4 bases and J by 5 bases, and 27 bases separated the two germline ends. DNA of the CDR3: TGCAGTGCTATCCGGGACGCAGGACTTCATGGGGAGGACGAGCAGTACTTC. Amino acids: CSAIRDAGLHGEDEQYF.

The genes are TRBV3-1 and TRBJ2-2; 8 nucleotides agree with TRBD2. Looked up from germline, CDR1 is LGHDT and CDR2 is YNNKEL (reference sequence). This CDR3 spans 19 amino acids. After removal of 4 bases from V and 0 bases from J, the junction contained 13 bases not matched to a gene. CDR3: CASSPLGGSGTSNTGELFF. The DNA of the CDR3 is TGTGCCAGCAGCCCGCTGGGTGGTAGCGGGACCTCGAACACCGGGGAGCTGTTTTTT.

Here the CDR3 reads CSAGHPNTGELFF. DNA for the CDR3: TGCAGTGCTGGGCATCCGAACACCGGGGAGCTGTTTTTT. The J gene is TRBJ2-2, the V gene TRBV20-1, with no clear D. There are 13 residues in the CDR3. Per germline, CDR1 DFQATT and CDR2 SNEGSKA (reference sequence). Deletions cut 5 bases from V and 0 bases from J, with 7 bases between.

This clonotype was detected only a few times. The V call is TRBV4-2, the J call TRBJ2-2; D could derive from TRBD1 or TRBD2 (5 bases each). The V gene lost 1 base and the J gene lost 8 bases, with 8 bases spanning the gap. Germline CDR1 and CDR2: LGHNA and YNFKEQ. The CDR3 loop spans 13 amino acids. CDR3 bases: TGTGCCAGCAGCCAAGGAGGGGAAGGGGAGCTGTTTTTT. This encodes CASSQGGEGELFF.

The chain uses TRBV4-1 and TRBJ2-1, with D possibly matching TRBD1 (5 bases). The V and J ends lost 4 bases and 4 bases respectively, with 8 bases between them. The CDR3 totals 13 residues. Germline V CDR1 and CDR2: MGHRA, YSYEKL. CDR3 amino acids: CASSPDRYNEQFF. The CDR3 DNA reads as TGCGCCAGCAGCCCAGACAGATACAATGAGCAGTTCTTC.

This clonotype was counted once. The rearrangement joins TRBV13 to TRBJ2-7; no clear D gene. In germline, CDR1 is PRHDT, CDR2 FYEKMQ (reference sequence). V lost 1 base, J lost 7 bases, and 5 bases lay in between. This CDR3 is built from 11 residues. The CDR3 sequence: CASSLVGEQYF. The CDR3 DNA reads TGTGCCAGCAGCTTAGTTGGGGAGCAGTACTTC. The whole variable domain, remainder taken from reference TRBV13 and TRBJ2-7, is AAGVIQSPRHLIKEKRETATLKCYPIPRHDTVYWYQQGPGQDPQFLISFYEKMQSDKGSIPDRFSAQQFSDYHSELNMSSLELGDSALYFCASSLVGEQYFGPGTRLTVT.

On this clonotype: At one end the junction does not follow the germline gene, possibly because of a read error. The CDR3 DNA reads as TGTGCCAGCAGCTTAAACCGGCGGGGGTTAGATTTT. It codes for CASSLNRRGLDF. J is TRBJ2-3 and V is TRBV7-2; TRBD2 matches 7 bases. This CDR3 region has 12 residues. CDR1 is SGHTA and CDR2 is FQGNSA in the germline V gene.

This clonotype was recorded once. This rearrangement joins TRBV5-6 to TRBJ2-4, with D possibly matching TRBD1 (5 bases). V dropped 1 base and J dropped 6 bases, with 17 bases sitting between them. CDR1 and CDR2 from the germline V gene are SGHDT and YYEEEE. The CDR3 has 16 residues. This CDR3 reads CASSLRRLGLGNIQYF. The CDR3 region has the DNA TGTGCCAGCAGCTTGAGGCGTCTGGGGCTAGGAAACATTCAGTACTTC. Variable domain in full (rest from reference TRBV5-6 and TRBJ2-4): DAGVTQSPTHLIKTRGQQVTLRCSPKSGHDTVSWYQQALGQGPQFIFQYYEEEERQRGNFPDRFSGHQFPNYSSELNVNALLLGDSALYLCASSLRRLGLGNIQYFGAGTRLSVL.

V and J are TRBV13 and TRBJ1-2; 8 bases map to TRBD1. Per the germline V gene, CDR1 is PRHDT and CDR2 is FYEKMQ (reference sequence). The J segment lost 4 bases and the V segment lost 2 bases, leaving 3 bases of the junction unmatched. This CDR3 region has 14 residues. This CDR3 is CASSLRTGFYGYTF. The CDR3 coding sequence is TGTGCCAGCAGCTTACGGACAGGGTTCTATGGCTACACCTTC.

The gene calls are TRBV20-1 and TRBJ1-3; D uncertain. Trimming left V 6 bases short and J 8 bases short, with 11 bases between. Per germline, CDR1 DFQATT and CDR2 SNEGSKA (reference sequence). The CDR3 has 11 residues. This CDR3 is CSAPLEYTIYF. The CDR3 coding sequence is TGCAGTGCGCCTTTGGAATACACCATATATTTT.

This clonotype was picked up one time. The chain uses TRBV5-1 and TRBJ1-1; a possible D gene is TRBD1 (5 bases). From germline, CDR1 is SGHRS and CDR2 YFSETQ. V lost 4 bases and J 7 bases, leaving 17 bases between the germline ends. This CDR3 is built from 14 residues. CDR3 residues: CASSASQVGGEAFF. The CDR3 DNA reads as TGCGCCAGCAGCGCCTCACAGGTCGGTGGTGAAGCTTTCTTT.

The table lists this clonotype with a count of one. The chain combines TRBV20-1 with TRBJ2-7, with no clear D. There are 15 residues in the CDR3. V was shortened by 0 bases and J by 0 bases, with 12 bases between the two germline ends. The germline V gene encodes CDR1 DFQATT and CDR2 SNEGSKA (reference sequence). DNA of the CDR3: TGCAGTGCTAGAGACCTCGGACGGAGCTCCTACGAGCAGTACTTC. Protein: CSARDLGRSSYEQYF.

The V and J genes are TRBV19 and TRBJ2-7, with 12 bases identical to TRBD2. CDR1 and CDR2 (germline): LNHDA, SQIVND (reference sequence). CDR3 length: 17 residues. V lost 5 bases and J lost 6; bases outside the gene matches: 14. This chain's CDR3 is CASSGGILAGGGIEQYF. DNA for the CDR3: TGTGCCAGTAGTGGAGGGATACTAGCGGGAGGAGGTATCGAGCAGTACTTC.

The chain has TRBV3-1 and TRBJ2-5, with 8 bases aligning to TRBD1. The CDR3 extends over 16 amino acids. Germline values: CDR1 LGHDT, CDR2 YNNKEL (reference sequence). After removal of 2 bases from V and 3 bases from J, the junction contained 8 bases not matched to a gene. The CDR3 spells CASSQRRGPTKETQYF. The CDR3 DNA is TGTGCCAGCAGCCAACGCAGGGGGCCTACAAAAGAGACCCAGTACTTC.

The V gene is TRBV20-1, the J gene TRBJ2-3; the match to TRBD1 covers 10 bases. The trim removed 2 bases at V and 4 bases at J, leaving 6 bases unmatched. Germline V gives CDR1 DFQATT, CDR2 SNEGSKA (reference sequence). There are 15 residues in the CDR3. This CDR3 reads CSARRGTGVADTQYF. Here the CDR3 DNA reads TGCAGTGCTAGAAGAGGGACAGGGGTGGCAGATACGCAGTATTTT.

J is TRBJ2-2 and V is TRBV5-1; TRBD2 aligns across 7 bases. J was trimmed by 5 bases and V by 0 bases; bases with no gene match: 4. Germline V CDR1 and CDR2: SGHRS, YFSETQ. The CDR3 runs to 15 residues. This CDR3 is CASSLGTRGTGELFF. CDR3 in DNA: TGCGCCAGCAGCTTGGGGACTAGAGGGACCGGGGAGCTGTTTTTT. The full variable domain, with the rest looked up from reference TRBV5-1 and TRBJ2-2, is KAGVTQTPRYLIKTRGQQVTLSCSPISGHRSVSWYQQTPGQGLQFLFEYFSETQRNKGNFPGRFSGRQFSNSRSEMNVSTLELGDSALYLCASSLGTRGTGELFFGEGSRLTVL.

V usage is TRBV5-1 and J usage is TRBJ1-6; 7 bases map to TRBD1. The CDR3 runs 18 residues. CDR1 is SGHRS and CDR2 is YFSETQ in the germline V gene. After removal of 1 base from V and 7 bases from J, the junction contained 14 bases not matched to a gene. The CDR3 nucleotides are TGCGCCAGCAGCTTGAGTCCGGTCGTGACAGGGAGGAATTCACCCCTCCACTTT. It codes for CASSLSPVVTGRNSPLHF.

This clonotype has a single count. The gene calls are TRBV2 and TRBJ2-3; a possible D gene is TRBD1 (6 bases). The CDR3 is 14 residues long. The V end was cut by 6 bases, the J end by 2 bases, with 12 bases between. The germline CDR1 and CDR2 sequences are SNHLY and FYNNEI. CDR3 region: CASREQGFTDTQYF. In nucleotides, the CDR3 is TGTGCCAGCAGGGAACAGGGTTTCACAGATACGCAGTATTTT.

The CDR3 is CSVESGTDTQYF. CDR3 bases: TGCAGCGTTGAGAGCGGCACAGATACGCAGTATTTT. The genes are TRBV29-1 and TRBJ2-3; D is ambiguous. The V gene's germline CDR1 is SQVTM and CDR2 ANQGSEA. CDR3 length: 12 residues. Trimming left V 3 bases short and J 1 base short, with 5 bases between.

In this sample, this clonotype turned up once. The chain joins TRBV3-1 to TRBJ1-2; 8 positions match TRBD1. J was trimmed by 8 bases and V by 3 bases; bases with no gene match: 8. Germline CDR1 LGHDT, CDR2 YNNKEL (reference sequence). The CDR3 loop spans 14 amino acids. The CDR3 nucleotides are TGTGCCAGCAGCCACCTCGGACAGGGTCGCGGCTACACCTTC. It translates to CASSHLGQGRGYTF.